A selection of T cell receptor beta chains follows, all from one sample in a study of OX40 agonist ivuxolimab in advanced cancers. Some clones are missing from TCRdb's copy, which holds only in-frame ones; the method was immunoSEQ multiplex PCR. The table records 70,000 to 80,000 clones, roughly 94% of them present only once. The sample consisted of CD4+ or CD8+ T cells sorted from blood, taken in a trial of the OX40 agonist ivuxolimab. The receptor set was obtained from an adult with an advanced solid tumor such as melanoma, head and neck, liver or kidney cancer. Both conserved end residues are part of each CDR3. The D gene is left open where the match is weak. The size entry is marked missing in some rows and otherwise reads once, few, many or a size class.

clone size	V gene	D gene	J gene	CDR3 DNA	CDR3 protein
once	TRBV28	-	TRBJ2-7	TGTGCCAGCAGCCTCAACGAGCAGTACTTC	CASSLNEQYF
-	TRBV6-5	-	TRBJ2-5	TGTGCCAGCAGTCCCCGGTACAGGGAGACCCAGTACTTC	CASSPRYRETQYF
-	TRBV19	-	TRBJ2-2	TGTGCCAGTACGGAAGGCAGGGGGGCCACCGGGGAGCTGTTTTTT	CASTEGRGATGELFF
-	TRBV2	TRBD2	TRBJ2-7	TGTGCCAGCAGTCGACTAGCGGGAGAAGGTTACGAGCAGTACTTC	CASSRLAGEGYEQYF
-	TRBV4-3	-	TRBJ1-6	TGCGCCAGCAGCCAAGAGCGGGGTTATGGTTCACCCCTCCACTTT	CASSQERGYGSPLHF
-	TRBV4-3	-	TRBJ2-7	TGCGCCAGCAGCTGGAGACAGGCCCGCTACGAGCAGTACTTC	CASSWRQARYEQYF
-	TRBV12-5	TRBD1	TRBJ2-7	TGTGCTAGTGGTTTGGTGCCGGGACAGGGCTCCTACGAGCAGTACTTC	CASGLVPGQGSYEQYF
-	TRBV9	-	TRBJ2-7	TGTGCCAGCAGCCCTAAGGGGCAGGTGGAGGAGCAGTACTTC	CASSPKGQVEEQYF
-	TRBV6-5	-	TRBJ1-2	TGTGCCAGCAGTTACTTCAACAGTGGGGTCGGCTACACCTTC	CASSYFNSGVGYTF
-	TRBV15	-	TRBJ2-2	TGTGCCACCAGTTCGGTCAGGACCACCGGGGAGCTGTTTTTT	CATSSVRTTGELFF
-	TRBV7-6	TRBD1	TRBJ1-4	TGTGCCAGCAGCCCATACCCCTCAGGGGGAAATGAAAAACTGTTTTTT	CASSPYPSGGNEKLFF
-	TRBV19	-	TRBJ1-3	TGTGCCAGTAGTGCTCAGGGAGGAGGAAACACCATATATTTT	CASSAQGGGNTIYF
-	TRBV19	-	TRBJ1-1	TGTGCCAGTAGTGATGGGCAAAGCACTGAAGCTTTCTTT	CASSDGQSTEAFF
-	TRBV4-3	-	TRBJ2-5	TGCGCCAGCAGCCAAGGGGCCATCGAGACCCAGTACTTC	CASSQGAIETQYF
-	TRBV2	-	TRBJ1-4	TGTGCCAGCACCAGGGAGTTGGATCTTAATGAAAAACTGTTTTTT	CASTRELDLNEKLFF
-	TRBV28	-	TRBJ1-3	TGTGCCAGCAGGGAGATGAGCTCTGGAAACACCATATATTTT	CASREMSSGNTIYF
-	TRBV5-1	TRBD1	TRBJ2-7	TGCGCCAGCACCCCGGGGCAGGGGGCCCACGAGCAGTACTTC	CASTPGQGAHEQYF
-	TRBV6-5	TRBD1	TRBJ2-2	TGTGCCAGCAGTTCCGGGACAGGGGGGGCCGGGGAGCTGTTTTTT	CASSSGTGGAGELFF
-	TRBV4-3	TRBD2	TRBJ2-7	TGCGCCAGCAGCCAAGTGGGCGGGAGTTACTACGAGCAGTACTTC	CASSQVGGSYYEQYF
-	TRBV29-1	-	TRBJ1-2	TGCAGCGTTGTTGTGGGGGCCCCCGGCTATGGCTACACCTTC	CSVVVGAPGYGYTF
-	TRBV7-6	-	TRBJ2-3	TGTGCCAGCAGCTTAAGGGGCGCCGGCACAGATACGCAGTATTTT	CASSLRGAGTDTQYF
-	TRBV5-4	TRBD2	TRBJ2-2	TGTGCCAGCACGGGGACTAGCGGGAGCTCCGGGGAGCTGTTTTTT	CASTGTSGSSGELFF
-	TRBV5-4	-	TRBJ1-6	TGTGCCAGCAGCGATTCGCCCAGGAGCGGTAATTCACCCCTCCACTTT	CASSDSPRSGNSPLHF
-	TRBV27	-	TRBJ1-1	TGTGCCAGCAGTTTGACAAACAAGAACACTGAAGCTTTCTTT	CASSLTNKNTEAFF
-	TRBV19	-	TRBJ1-5	TGTGCCAGTAGTATTTGGGGAACTCAGCCCCAGCATTTT	CASSIWGTQPQHF
-	TRBV2	-	TRBJ2-7	TGTGCCAGCAATATGCGACAGGACCTCTACGAGCAGTACTTC	CASNMRQDLYEQYF
few	TRBV4-1	TRBD1	TRBJ1-1	TGCGCCAGCAGCCTGCCGGACAGGAGGACTGAAGCTTTCTTT	CASSLPDRRTEAFF
-	TRBV5-1	TRBD2	TRBJ2-7	TGCGCCAGCAGCCCCCCATCGGGAGGGACGACCTACGAGCAGTACTTC	CASSPPSGGTTYEQYF
few	TRBV29-1	TRBD1	TRBJ1-1	TGCAGCGTGGGGGACAGGGACCGTGCTTTCTTT	CSVGDRDRAFF
-	TRBV7-9	-	TRBJ1-1	TGTGCCAGCAGCTTAGCTATTGACACTGAAGCTTTCTTT	CASSLAIDTEAFF
-	TRBV11-2	-	TRBJ2-7	TGTGCCAGCAGCATGGGGCCAGAAGCCTACGAGCAGTACTTC	CASSMGPEAYEQYF
-	TRBV4-1	TRBD1	TRBJ1-3	TGCGCCAGTGCGATGACAGGGGGCTTTGGAAACACCATATATTTT	CASAMTGGFGNTIYF
-	TRBV19	-	TRBJ1-1	TGTGCCAGTAGTATGATCAGGGACACTGAAGCTTTCTTT	CASSMIRDTEAFF
-	TRBV7-9	-	TRBJ2-1	TGTGCCAGCAGCCGGACTTCTTACAATGAGCAGTTCTTC	CASSRTSYNEQFF
-	TRBV5-1	-	TRBJ1-1	TGCGCCAGCAGCTTGGTTTCCGACAACGCGGAAGCTTTCTTT	CASSLVSDNAEAFF
-	TRBV27	TRBD1	TRBJ1-2	TGTGCCAGCACCCGAAGAGGGGACAGGAACTATGGCTACACCTTC	CASTRRGDRNYGYTF
-	TRBV9	TRBD2	TRBJ2-3	TGTGCCAGCAGCCCACGACTAGCGGGGGAGCTAGATACGCAGTATTTT	CASSPRLAGELDTQYF
medium-sized	TRBV4-2	TRBD2	TRBJ2-1	TGTGCCAGCAGCCAAGGGCTAGCGGCCTACAATGAGCAGTTCTTC	CASSQGLAAYNEQFF
-	TRBV9	TRBD1	TRBJ2-5	TGTGCCAGCAGCACTCTCAAGGGACAGGGAAGAGGAGAGACCCAGTACTTC	CASSTLKGQGRGETQYF
once	TRBV7-9	TRBD1	TRBJ2-1	TGTGCCAGCAGCTCGGGACAGGGGAATGAGCAGTTCTTC	CASSSGQGNEQFF
-	TRBV7-9	TRBD1	TRBJ2-2	TGTGCCAGCAGCTTATGGGGACAGGGAGTCACCGGGGAGCTGTTTTTT	CASSLWGQGVTGELFF
few	TRBV9	-	TRBJ1-2	TGTGCCAGCAGCGTAGTTGGCGACGCCTATGGCTACACCTTC	CASSVVGDAYGYTF
-	TRBV28	-	TRBJ2-7	TGTGCCAGCAGTTTTGGGGGAGGACCCTACGAGCAGTACTTC	CASSFGGGPYEQYF
-	TRBV6-5	-	TRBJ1-3	TGTGCCAGCAGTTACAGGGGGGGTGGAAACACCATATATTTT	CASSYRGGGNTIYF
-	TRBV13	-	TRBJ1-2	TGTGCCAGCAGCTACCCGACAGTAAACTATGGCTACACCTTC	CASSYPTVNYGYTF
-	TRBV10-3	-	TRBJ1-1	TGTGCCATCAGTGGGGTGTCGCAGGGGAACACTGAAGCTTTCTTT	CAISGVSQGNTEAFF
once	TRBV4-2	-	TRBJ2-7	TGTGCCAGCAGCCAAGATCGGGGACGGAGCTCCTACGAGCAGTACTTC	CASSQDRGRSSYEQYF
-	TRBV15	-	TRBJ1-2	TGTGCCACCAGCAGAGAAATTGGGCCGGACTATGGCTACACCTTC	CATSREIGPDYGYTF
-	TRBV29-1	-	TRBJ1-1	TGCAGCGTCGGAGGGGGGGACCAACCTGAAGCTTTCTTT	CSVGGGDQPEAFF
-	TRBV4-1	-	TRBJ1-3	TGCGCCAGCAGCCAAGATGACAGCTACTCTGGAAACACCATATATTTT	CASSQDDSYSGNTIYF
-	TRBV19	TRBD2	TRBJ2-1	TGTGCCAGTAGTGCTAGCGGGAGCCCCGAGCAGTTCTTC	CASSASGSPEQFF
once	TRBV7-3	TRBD1	TRBJ2-3	TGTGCCAGCAGCGCCCGGGACAGCAACACAGATACGCAGTATTTT	CASSARDSNTDTQYF
-	TRBV27	TRBD2	TRBJ2-1	TGTGCCAGCAGTTTTGGACTAGCGGGCTACAATGAGCAGTTCTTC	CASSFGLAGYNEQFF
-	TRBV5-6	TRBD1	TRBJ2-7	TGTGCCAGCAGCGCAATCTCCGGGACAGAAGGGCCTTATACCGGGCAGTACTTC	CASSAISGTEGPYTGQYF
-	TRBV4-3	-	TRBJ2-5	TGCGCCAGCAGCCAAGTCGGCGGTCCAGGGACCCAGTACTTC	CASSQVGGPGTQYF